The clone carrying this T cell receptor beta chain was observed at least ten times. Assembly of TCR beta libraries relied on iRepertoire HTBI primers together with Arm-PCR of CDR3 regions. TCRdb passed the multiplex PCR reads through MiXCR, listing each CDR3 protein once. The sample includes over 500,000 distinct CDR3 sequences, roughly a sixth seen only once; the top ten take 12%. This sample is part of a study of regulatory T cells in long-lasting Graves disease. Noted time point: newly diagnosed GD, antithyroid drugs for less than 3 months. After RNA was extracted from PBMCs, the TCR library was made from it. V lost 4 bases and J 2 bases, leaving 12 bases between the germline ends. This CDR3 region has 14 residues. Germline values: CDR1 MDHEN, CDR2 SYDVKM. This same sample was also part of a study on T cells in Graves' hyperthyroidism and ophthalmopathy. Per that paper: The HTBI primer set served for first-round RT-PCR of the TCR CDR3. Also found in blood were most expanded thyroid clonotypes above 0.001. Separation of ophthalmopathy from stable hyperthyroidism was achieved by a 13 V-J model.

The material sequenced was peripheral blood mononuclear cells (PBMCs), taken at new diagnosis, from a patient treated with antithyroid drugs. This chain links TRBV28 with TRBJ2-7; D is unresolved. This sequence was found in a man between 18 and 35 years old with Graves disease. The CDR3 reads CASSWPEVAYEQYF. CDR3 coding DNA: TGTGCCAGCAGTTGGCCCGAGGTGGCCTACGAGCAGTACTTC.